Sequencing of this T cell receptor (beta chain) was carried out in a study of cytomegalovirus exposure and HLA in healthy donors. Study-level points and caveats: Researchers left out some V segments, among them TRBV6-2 and TRBV6-3, as indistinguishable. As was reported, the HLA-A and HLA-B alleles of most subjects were accurately predicted from TCR beta sequences. Later on, an analysis tied 15,000 to 20,000 TCR beta sequences to HLA alleles at 0.05 false discovery rate. Other equally common chains were less clonally expanded than HLA-associated TCR beta chains, a later analysis showed.

The V and J ends lost 9 bases and 3 bases respectively, with 17 bases between them. Germline CDR1 LGHNT, CDR2 FRNRAP. The CDR3 is 15 amino acids. The study ran its PCR with 60 Vbeta and 13 Jbeta primers. Assay used: immunoSEQ multiplex PCR; TCRdb lists only in-frame clones, some missing. The repertoire holds about 120,000 clones, with about three quarters as singletons. A remark on this clone: The antigen is not known.

The rearrangement joins TRBV12-5 to TRBJ2-2, with a possible D match to TRBD1 (8 bases). The TCR originated in a man between 60 and 70 years old in good health and CMV-seropositive. The sequenced sample consisted of PBMCs. The CDR3 reads CASSTGGVDTGELFF. The CDR3 coding sequence is TGTGCTAGCTCTACAGGGGGGGTGGACACCGGGGAGCTGTTTTTT.